This is a list of T cell receptor beta chains from one sample in a study of shared clonotypes between healthy human individuals. Clones were sequenced by immunoSEQ multiplex PCR, and TCRdb holds only the in-frame ones, with some missing. Found here are roughly 650,000 clones, around 97% of them singletons; the top ten hold 0.045% to 0.06%. The specimen sequenced was naive CD4+ T cells sorted from blood. These receptors were obtained from a woman in her twenties or thirties in good health. Both conserved end residues are part of each CDR3. D genes are given only for firm matches.

d_call	v_call	j_call	cdr3_aa	cdr3_nt
-	TRBV4-1	TRBJ1-5	CASSQDGAGASQPQHF	TGCGCCAGCAGCCAAGACGGGGCGGGGGCGAGCCAGCCCCAGCATTTT
TRBD2	TRBV10-3	TRBJ2-1	CAISDPTTAGRKRESRGINEQFF	TGTGCCATCAGTGATCCGACGACAGCCGGACGTAAGCGGGAGAGCCGGGGAATCAATGAGCAGTTCTTC
-	TRBV15	TRBJ2-4	CATSENTLAKNIQYF	TGTGCCACCAGCGAGAACACCCTAGCCAAAAACATTCAGTACTTC
TRBD1	TRBV6-6	TRBJ1-5	CASRPAGQGLDQPQHF	TGTGCCAGCAGACCGGCGGGACAGGGGCTAGATCAGCCCCAGCATTTT
-	TRBV28	TRBJ1-3	CASSIPQGSGNTIYF	TGTGCCAGCAGTATCCCCCAGGGCTCTGGAAACACCATATATTTT
-	TRBV19	TRBJ2-7	CASKSSQAVYEQYF	TGTGCCAGTAAAAGCAGCCAGGCCGTCTACGAGCAGTACTTC
-	TRBV6-5	TRBJ1-5	CASRGGNQPQHF	TGTGCCAGCAGGGGTGGCAATCAGCCCCAGCATTTT
-	TRBV7-9	TRBJ1-5	CASSYELNQPQHF	TGTGCCAGCAGCTATGAACTCAATCAGCCCCAGCATTTT
-	TRBV19	TRBJ1-1	CASSSTMNTEAFF	TGTGCCAGTAGTAGTACTATGAACACTGAAGCTTTCTTT
TRBD1	TRBV11-2	TRBJ1-1	CASSLGQGDNTEAFF	TGTGCCAGCAGCTTAGGACAGGGGGATAACACTGAAGCTTTCTTT
TRBD1	TRBV27	TRBJ2-2	CASTPGQGAAGELFF	TGTGCCAGCACTCCGGGACAGGGGGCTGCCGGGGAGCTGTTTTTT
-	TRBV28	TRBJ2-2	CASTLGVKGELFF	TGTGCCAGCACCCTGGGAGTGAAGGGGGAGCTGTTTTTT
TRBD1	TRBV6-5	TRBJ1-4	CASRTGTGEEKLFF	TGTGCCAGCAGGACCGGGACAGGGGAAGAAAAACTGTTTTTT
TRBD2	TRBV5-1	TRBJ2-7	CASSLARERYEQYF	TGCGCCAGCAGCTTGGCGCGGGAGAGATACGAGCAGTACTTC
-	TRBV25-1	TRBJ1-4	CASSSTVIEKLFF	TGTGCCAGCAGTTCAACAGTGATTGAAAAACTGTTTTTT
TRBD2	TRBV5-1	TRBJ2-2	CASSLAWAGVLSTGELFF	TGCGCCAGCAGCTTGGCGTGGGCGGGAGTCTTATCCACCGGGGAGCTGTTTTTT
TRBD1	TRBV28	TRBJ1-1	CASRTPTGGTEAFF	TGTGCCAGCAGAACTCCGACAGGGGGCACTGAAGCTTTCTTT
-	TRBV7-2	TRBJ2-1	CASSLGGGYNEQFF	TGTGCCAGCAGCTTAGGGGGTGGATACAATGAGCAGTTCTTC
-	TRBV15	TRBJ2-2	CATSRDRGRNTGELFF	TGTGCCACCAGCAGAGATCGGGGACGTAACACCGGGGAGCTGTTTTTT
TRBD2	TRBV11-3	TRBJ2-7	CASSFLAGSHEQYF	TGTGCCAGCAGCTTCCTAGCGGGATCCCACGAGCAGTACTTC